The source of this T cell receptor (beta chain) is a study of T cell responses to AZD1222 COVID-19 vaccine. General study points: Nearly half of spike-specific TCRs reportedly go after variant regions that carry no mutations. Only five or six individuals given AZD1222 were seropositive at baseline. Increased Spike-specific TCR breadth and depth were observed after two AZD1222 doses.

From germline, CDR1 is SNHLY and CDR2 FYNNEI. CDR3 size: 13 residues. This clone was observed a handful of times. Antigen unknown. The table came from immunoSEQ multiplex PCR; TCRdb's copy has only in-frame clones and leaves some out. The data show about 180,000 clones, with approximately 88% seen just once and approximately 1.6% held by the top ten. The chain is built from TRBV2 and TRBJ2-7, with D maybe TRBD2 (5 bases). The sequencing here drew on peripheral blood, taken on day 0 of AZD1222 vaccination. This sequence originates from an adult in good health. The chain's CDR3 is CGIGVGVSYEQYV. The CDR3 nucleotides read TGTGGCATCGGAGTCGGGGTTTCCTACGAGCAGTACGTC.